This TCR beta chain derives from a study of blood T cells in healthy people across ages. With a J-beta primer mix and a sample-barcoded 5' primer, a second PCR ran roughly 6 to 11 cycles. TCRdb recomputed calls from the 5' RACE reads with MiXCR, one row per CDR3 protein. The sample has some 1.7 million distinct CDR3 sequences, roughly 27% seen once. The amount of total RNA extracted per sample was at least 5.5 micrograms. Study results and caveats: Estimates of total diversity, which came from one million sequenced T cells, were considered to be underestimates.

This clonotype was seen a few times. Its antigen is unknown. At one end, the junction sequence differs from germline, possibly due to a read error. This CDR3 comprises 14 residues. The sample comprised blood. The sequence derives from a woman younger than 45 in good health. The genes are TRBV12-3 or TRBV12-4 and TRBJ2-7, with D maybe TRBD1 (5 bases). The CDR3, as DNA: TGTGCCGGCAGTTTGGCGCAGGGTCAATACGAGCAGTACTTC. Translating it yields CAGSLAQGQYEQYF.